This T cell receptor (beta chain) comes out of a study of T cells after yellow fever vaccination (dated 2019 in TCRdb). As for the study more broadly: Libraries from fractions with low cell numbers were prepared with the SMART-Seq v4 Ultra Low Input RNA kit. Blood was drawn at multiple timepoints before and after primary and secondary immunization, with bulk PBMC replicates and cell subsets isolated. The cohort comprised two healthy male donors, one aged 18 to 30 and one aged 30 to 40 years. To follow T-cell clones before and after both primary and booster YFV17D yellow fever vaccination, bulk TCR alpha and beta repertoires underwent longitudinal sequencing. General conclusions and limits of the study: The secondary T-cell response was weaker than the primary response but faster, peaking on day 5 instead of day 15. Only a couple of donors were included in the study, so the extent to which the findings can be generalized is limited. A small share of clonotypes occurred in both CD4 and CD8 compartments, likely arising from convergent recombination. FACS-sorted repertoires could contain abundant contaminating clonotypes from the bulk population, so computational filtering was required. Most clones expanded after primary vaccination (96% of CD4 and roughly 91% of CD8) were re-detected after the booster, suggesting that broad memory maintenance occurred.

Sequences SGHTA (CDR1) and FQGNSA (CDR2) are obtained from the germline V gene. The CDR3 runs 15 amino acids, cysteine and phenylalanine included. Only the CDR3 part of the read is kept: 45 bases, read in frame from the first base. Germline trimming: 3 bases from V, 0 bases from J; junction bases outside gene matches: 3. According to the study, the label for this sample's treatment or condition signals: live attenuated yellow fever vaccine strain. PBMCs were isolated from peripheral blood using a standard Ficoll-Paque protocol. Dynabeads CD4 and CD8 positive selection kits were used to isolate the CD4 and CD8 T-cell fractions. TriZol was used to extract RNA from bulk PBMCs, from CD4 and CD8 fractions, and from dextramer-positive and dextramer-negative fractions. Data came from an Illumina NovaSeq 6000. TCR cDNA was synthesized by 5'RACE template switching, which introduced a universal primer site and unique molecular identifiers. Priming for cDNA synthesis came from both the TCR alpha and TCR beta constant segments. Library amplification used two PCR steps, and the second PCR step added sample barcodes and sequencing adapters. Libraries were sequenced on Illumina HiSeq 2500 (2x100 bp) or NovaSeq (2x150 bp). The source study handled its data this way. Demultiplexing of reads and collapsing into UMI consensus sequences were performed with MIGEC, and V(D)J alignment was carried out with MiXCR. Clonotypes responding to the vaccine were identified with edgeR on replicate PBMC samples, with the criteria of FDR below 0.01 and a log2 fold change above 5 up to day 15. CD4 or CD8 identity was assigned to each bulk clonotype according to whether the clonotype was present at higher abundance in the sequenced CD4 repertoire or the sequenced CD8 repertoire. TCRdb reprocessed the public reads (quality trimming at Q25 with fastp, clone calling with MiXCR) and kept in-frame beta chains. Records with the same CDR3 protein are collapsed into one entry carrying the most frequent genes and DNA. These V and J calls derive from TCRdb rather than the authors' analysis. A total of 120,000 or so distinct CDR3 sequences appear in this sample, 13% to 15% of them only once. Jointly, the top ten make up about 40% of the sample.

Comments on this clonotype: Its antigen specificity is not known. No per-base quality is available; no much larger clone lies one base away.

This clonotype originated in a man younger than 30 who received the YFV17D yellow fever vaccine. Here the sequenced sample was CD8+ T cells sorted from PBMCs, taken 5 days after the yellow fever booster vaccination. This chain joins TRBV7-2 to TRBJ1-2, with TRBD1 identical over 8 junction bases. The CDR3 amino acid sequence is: CASSFSGGPNYGYTF. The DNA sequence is TGTGCCAGCAGCTTTTCAGGGGGCCCTAACTATGGCTACACCTTC.